This TCR beta chain was captured in a study of T cell changes during pregnancy in multiple sclerosis. This CDR3 is built from 13 residues. V gave up 10 bases and J gave up 5 bases, with 18 bases separating them. Germline V lookup: CDR1 LNHDA, CDR2 SQIVND (reference sequence). The table came from immunoSEQ multiplex PCR; TCRdb's copy has only in-frame clones and leaves some out. This sample has 85,000 to 120,000 clones, with around 90% found just once. The rearrangement links TRBV19 to TRBJ2-7, with D tentatively TRBD1 (6 bases). Sequenced material: peripheral blood, taken before pregnancy. The sequence was collected from a female donor with multiple sclerosis, enrolled in a pregnancy study. The CDR3: CATKGNRADEQYF. CDR3 coding DNA: TGTGCCACCAAAGGGAACAGGGCTGACGAGCAGTACTTC. Based on the CDR3 plus reference TRBV19 and TRBJ2-7, the full variable domain is DGGITQSPKYLFRKEGQNVTLSCEQNLNHDAMYWYRQDPGQGLRLIYYSQIVNDFQKGDIAEGYSVSREKKESFPLTVTSAQKNPTAFYLCATKGNRADEQYFGPGTRLTVT.